Following are 21 T cell receptor beta chains from one sample sequenced in a study of T cell responses to AZD1222 COVID-19 vaccine. Data came from immunoSEQ multiplex PCR; TCRdb stores just in-frame clones and leaves some out. Counted here are about 86,000 clones, around nine tenths occurring once; the ten biggest clones make up around 10%. Material: peripheral blood, obtained 28 days after the second AZD1222 dose. These receptors were collected from an adult who received the AZD1222 COVID-19 vaccine.

The chain employs TRBV5-1 and TRBJ2-1; weak D call: TRBD1 (6 bases). The CDR3 sequence is 16 residues long. Germline V lookup: CDR1 SGHRS, CDR2 YFSETQ. V lost 0 bases to trimming and J lost 2 bases, with 12 bases between them. The CDR3 bases are TGCGCCAGCAGCTTGGCCCGGCAGGGGACCTACAATGAGCAGTTCTTC. Translated: CASSLARQGTYNEQFF. Full variable domain (missing parts from reference TRBV5-1 and TRBJ2-1): KAGVTQTPRYLIKTRGQQVTLSCSPISGHRSVSWYQQTPGQGLQFLFEYFSETQRNKGNFPGRFSGRQFSNSRSEMNVSTLELGDSALYLCASSLARQGTYNEQFFGPGTRLTVL.

The V gene is TRBV7-6, the J gene TRBJ1-1; a possible D gene is TRBD1 (5 bases). Trimming stripped 8 bases from V and 5 bases from J, with 18 bases between. CDR1 and CDR2 from the germline V gene are SGHVS and FNYEAQ. CDR3 length: 14 residues. The CDR3: CASPGTAGKTEAFF. CDR3 coding DNA: TGTGCCAGCCCCGGGACGGCGGGGAAAACTGAAGCTTTCTTT.

This sequence joins TRBV28 and TRBJ1-3, with D uncertain. Looked up from germline, CDR1 is MDHEN and CDR2 is SYDVKM. V lost 3 bases and J lost 0, with 6 bases in between. This CDR3 is built from 14 residues. The CDR3 DNA sequence: TGTGCCAGCAGTTTTCTTAGCTCTGGAAACACCATATATTTT. Residues: CASSFLSSGNTIYF.

CDR3 sequence: CASSFGGGEKLFF. The CDR3 coding sequence is TGTGCCAGCAGTTTCGGGGGGGGCGAAAAACTGTTTTTT. The chain has TRBV27 and TRBJ1-4, with a tentative D call TRBD1 (6 bases). The CDR3 contains 13 residues. V was trimmed by 3 bases and J by 8 bases, leaving 10 bases between them. Germline-derived CDR1 and CDR2 are MNHEY and SMNVEV (reference sequence).

The chain carries TRBV9 and TRBJ2-7, with a weak D call TRBD1 (6 bases). The length of the CDR3 is 13 residues. V gave up 3 bases and J gave up 6 bases, with 13 bases separating them. CDR1 and CDR2 (germline): SGDLS, YYNGEE. The CDR3 region has the DNA TGTGCCAGCAGCGCCAGACAGGTAGGCGAGCAGTACTTC. This codes for CASSARQVGEQYF.

This chain connects TRBV6-6 to TRBJ2-3; TRBD1 is a possible D gene (5 bases). Germline V lookup: CDR1 MNHNY, CDR2 SVGAGI (reference sequence). The V end was cut by 7 bases, the J end by 2 bases, with 10 bases between. The CDR3 extends over 13 amino acids. This CDR3 is CASMGRPTDTQYF. DNA for the CDR3: TGTGCCAGCATGGGGCGGCCCACAGATACGCAGTATTTT.

The genes are TRBV18 and TRBJ2-2, with TRBD1 identical over 7 bases. Germline trimming cut 1 base from V and 5 bases from J; bases unmatched to any gene: 10. The germline V gene encodes CDR1 KGHSH and CDR2 LQKENI. This CDR3 region has 17 residues. CDR3 in amino acids: CASSPRNRGRWTGELFF. The CDR3 DNA is TGTGCCAGCTCACCACGAAACAGGGGAAGATGGACCGGGGAGCTGTTTTTT.

In the case of this clone: The same CDR3 arises from other DNA sequences in this sample as well. This chain joins TRBV5-1 and TRBJ2-7; 10 nucleotides align to TRBD1. Germline loops: CDR1 SGHRS, CDR2 YFSETQ. Unmatched junction bases numbered 2, after V lost 3 bases and J lost 2 bases. This CDR3 contains 14 residues. This CDR3 reads CASSWDRGPYEQYF. The CDR3 DNA is TGCGCCAGCAGCTGGGACAGGGGACCCTACGAGCAGTACTTC.

Regarding this clone: One end of the junction varies from germline; a read error may be responsible. The chain uses TRBV19 and TRBJ2-7; TRBD1 matches 10 bases. Germline CDR1 and CDR2: LNHDA and SQIVND (reference sequence). This CDR3 has 15 residues. The CDR3 nucleotides read TGTGCCAGTAGTAGCAATGGACAGGGGGTAAGGCCCCCTATATTC. It codes for CASSSNGQGVRPPIF.

The chain recombines TRBV11-3 with TRBJ2-7; 12 bases are a match to TRBD1. Trimming at V came to 4 bases and at J to 2 bases, leaving 3 bases not matched to a gene. This CDR3 spans 15 amino acids. The germline gives CDR1 SGHNT, CDR2 YENEEA. The CDR3 sequence: CASSSGQGAPYEQYF. The DNA of the CDR3 is TGTGCCAGCAGCTCGGGACAGGGGGCACCCTACGAGCAGTACTTC.

The genes are TRBV29-1 and TRBJ2-5; 8 positions match TRBD2. There are 13 residues in the CDR3. Germline lookup yields CDR1 SQVTM and CDR2 ANQGSEA. Trimming cost V 3 bases and J 6 bases; bases outside gene matches: 6. CDR3 protein: CSVEARGGQTQYF. The CDR3 DNA follows: TGCAGCGTTGAGGCCCGGGGGGGACAGACCCAGTACTTC.

This clone was found once. This chain connects TRBV19 to TRBJ1-5; TRBD1 matches 7 bases. CDR3 length: 17 amino acids. V lost 5 bases, J lost 0 bases, and 10 bases stayed unmatched. The germline V gene encodes CDR1 LNHDA and CDR2 SQIVND (reference sequence). CDR3 sequence: CASSLLPGTVSNQPQHF. As DNA, the CDR3 is TGTGCCAGTAGTTTACTCCCCGGGACAGTTAGCAATCAGCCCCAGCATTTT.

The rearrangement uses TRBV19 and TRBJ2-5, with D possibly TRBD1 on 6 matching bases. V dropped 2 bases and J dropped 3 bases, with 7 bases sitting between them. CDR3 length equals 13 residues. The germline gives CDR1 LNHDA, CDR2 SQIVND (reference sequence). The CDR3: CASSINREETQYF. The CDR3 nucleotides are TGTGCCAGTAGTATAAACAGGGAAGAGACCCAGTACTTC.

The CDR3 loop reads CASSWAGTEYGYTF. DNA of the CDR3: TGTGCCAGCAGCTGGGCCGGGACAGAGTATGGCTACACCTTC. This chain connects TRBV7-2 to TRBJ1-2, with 7 bases matching TRBD1. The CDR3 is 14 amino acids. Germline V gene lookup returns CDR1 SGHTA and CDR2 FQGNSA. With V trimmed by 4 bases and J by 5 bases, 7 bases remained unmatched.

This sequence joins TRBV5-1 and TRBJ1-1; D possibly corresponds to TRBD1 (5 bases). CDR3 size: 14 residues. Germline loops: CDR1 SGHRS, CDR2 YFSETQ. V was cut by 4 bases and J by 4 bases, with 14 bases left in between. The DNA of the CDR3 is TGCGCCAGCAGCGTTCAGGGTTCGGGCACTGAAGCTTTCTTT. It is translated as CASSVQGSGTEAFF.

V and J are TRBV9 and TRBJ2-5; 7 nucleotides align to TRBD2. This CDR3 is 14 amino acids long. CDR1 is SGDLS, CDR2 YYNGEE, per germline. V trimming: 0 bases; J trimming: 5 bases; junction bases outside the gene matches: 4. The CDR3 nucleotides are TGTGCCAGCAGCGTAGGTCGGGGGGTCGAGACCCAGTACTTC. This codes for CASSVGRGVETQYF. The full variable domain, rest sourced from reference TRBV9 and TRBJ2-5, is DSGVTQTPKHLITATGQRVTLRCSPRSGDLSVYWYQQSLDQGLQFLIQYYNGEERAKGNILERFSAQQFPDLHSELNLSSLELGDSALYFCASSVGRGVETQYFGPGTRLLVL.

The rearrangement joins TRBV6-4 to TRBJ2-2; 9 positions agree with TRBD2. The V and J ends lost 5 bases and 3 bases, in that order; junction bases with no gene match: 4. Germline CDR1 MRHNA, CDR2 SNTAGT. The CDR3 sequence is 15 residues long. In DNA form, the CDR3 reads TGTGCCAGCAGTCCCTTAGCGGGGGACACCGGGGAGCTGTTTTTT. This encodes CASSPLAGDTGELFF.

This clone has a handful of counts. J is TRBJ2-1 and V is TRBV10-3; unclear D gene. The V gene lost 5 bases and the J gene lost 2 bases, with 16 bases spanning the gap. Germline V CDR1 and CDR2: ENHRY, SYGVKD. The CDR3 runs to 16 residues. In nucleotides, the CDR3 is TGTGCCATCAGTTTGACCGGCAGGCAAGCCTACAATGAGCAGTTCTTC. Translating gives CAISLTGRQAYNEQFF.

Points on this clone: At one end the junction does not follow the germline gene, possibly because of a read error. V is TRBV7-3 and J is TRBJ2-3, with TRBD1 identical over 7 bases. The germline gives CDR1 SGHTA, CDR2 FQGTGA. The CDR3 is 14 residues long. The CDR3 bases are TGTGCCAGCACCTTAACAGGGGCCGGGGATACGCAGTATTTT. Its translation: CASTLTGAGDTQYF.

The CDR3 coding sequence is TGTGCCAGCAGTCCGACACGACAGGGCATACACGAGCAGTACTTC. It encodes CASSPTRQGIHEQYF. The chain recombines TRBV6-6 with TRBJ2-7, with 7 bases identical to TRBD1. The germline V gene encodes CDR1 MNHNY and CDR2 SVGAGI (reference sequence). V gave up 5 bases and J gave up 5 bases; unmatched junction bases: 12. The CDR3 runs to 15 residues.

The rearrangement links TRBV5-1 to TRBJ2-7; a weak D match, TRBD1 (6 bases). With 5 bases removed from V and 1 base from J, the gap between germline ends came to 7 bases. The germline gives CDR1 SGHRS, CDR2 YFSETQ. This CDR3 spans 12 amino acids. The CDR3 loop is CASSRGSYEQYF. The CDR3 DNA follows: TGCGCCAGCAGTAGGGGGTCCTACGAGCAGTACTTC. The entire variable domain, with the rest obtained from reference TRBV5-1 and TRBJ2-7, is as follows: KAGVTQTPRYLIKTRGQQVTLSCSPISGHRSVSWYQQTPGQGLQFLFEYFSETQRNKGNFPGRFSGRQFSNSRSEMNVSTLELGDSALYLCASSRGSYEQYFGPGTRLTVT.